These T cell receptor beta chains were read from a single sample in a study of OX40 agonist ivuxolimab in advanced cancers. The assay was immunoSEQ multiplex PCR, and TCRdb's table has in-frame clones only and misses some. This table holds tens of thousands of clones, just under 95% found once. Sequences were derived from CD4+ or CD8+ T cells sorted from blood, sampled in a trial of the OX40 agonist ivuxolimab. The source of these receptors is an adult with an advanced solid tumor such as melanoma, head and neck, liver or kidney cancer. CDR3s include the opening cysteine and the closing phenylalanine or tryptophan. A D gene is named only where the DNA matches it firmly. Clone size is given for some rows only: seen once, a few or many times, or a class if the clone is expanded.

V gene,clone size,J gene,D gene,CDR3 protein,CDR3 DNA
TRBV27,.,TRBJ1-5,.,CASRAFGNLEAQHF,TGTGCCAGCCGTGCATTTGGCAACCTTGAGGCCCAGCATTTT
TRBV4-1,.,TRBJ2-7,.,CASSQDKGSYEQYF,TGCGCCAGCAGCCAAGATAAGGGGAGCTACGAGCAGTACTTC
TRBV19,.,TRBJ2-7,.,CASSNGYEQYF,TGTGCCAGTAGTAACGGATACGAGCAGTACTTC
TRBV7-9,.,TRBJ2-2,.,CASSPFTGELFF,TGTGCCAGCAGCCCCTTCACCGGGGAGCTGTTTTTT
TRBV5-8,.,TRBJ2-7,.,CASSPGSTYEQYF,TGTGCCAGCAGCCCGGGGTCGACCTACGAGCAGTACTTC
TRBV7-9,medium-sized,TRBJ2-2,.,CASREPGVRNTGELFF,TGTGCCAGCAGAGAGCCCGGGGTACGGAACACCGGGGAGCTGTTTTTT
TRBV21-1,.,TRBJ2-2,.,CARPITGGFLDTGELFF,TGTGCCAGGCCTATAACAGGGGGCTTTCTGGACACCGGGGAGCTGTTTTTT
TRBV15,.,TRBJ1-2,.,CATSRDLGQPGYTF,TGTGCCACCAGCAGAGATCTAGGACAGCCTGGCTACACCTTC
TRBV6-1,.,TRBJ1-1,.,CASTLEGHMNTEAFF,TGTGCCAGCACCCTAGAGGGTCACATGAACACTGAAGCTTTCTTT
TRBV27,.,TRBJ1-3,.,CASSFLGEDTIYF,TGTGCCAGCAGTTTCCTCGGGGAAGACACCATATATTTT
TRBV6-5,.,TRBJ2-5,.,CASSPLNGNQETQYF,TGTGCCAGCAGTCCTCTCAACGGGAACCAAGAGACCCAGTACTTC
TRBV13,.,TRBJ2-6,TRBD2,CASSPLLAGASGANVLTF,TGTGCCAGCAGTCCATTACTAGCGGGAGCCTCTGGGGCCAACGTCCTGACTTTC
TRBV27,few,TRBJ2-2,TRBD2,CASSSGTSITGELFF,TGTGCCAGCAGTTCCGGGACTAGCATCACCGGGGAGCTGTTTTTT
TRBV14,.,TRBJ2-7,.,CASSQDRGYEQYF,TGTGCCAGCAGCCAAGATCGTGGTTACGAGCAGTACTTC
TRBV11-2,.,TRBJ1-1,.,CASSLGTNTEAFF,TGTGCCAGCAGCTTAGGGACCAACACTGAAGCTTTCTTT
TRBV11-1,.,TRBJ2-7,TRBD2,CASSPSGGYEQYF,TGTGCCAGCAGCCCTTCGGGGGGCTACGAGCAGTACTTC
TRBV6-5,.,TRBJ2-7,TRBD2,CASSRGLAGPYEQYF,TGTGCCAGCAGTCGGGGACTAGCGGGACCCTACGAGCAGTACTTC
TRBV18,once,TRBJ2-7,.,CASSPGGTTLEQYF,TGTGCCAGCTCACCGGGGGGTACTACGTTAGAGCAGTACTTC
TRBV5-1,.,TRBJ2-1,TRBD1,CASESSGTAYNEQFF,TGCGCCAGCGAATCATCCGGGACAGCCTACAATGAGCAGTTCTTC
TRBV4-1,.,TRBJ2-1,.,CASSQSFSSYNEQFF,TGCGCCAGCAGCCAGAGTTTCAGCTCCTACAATGAGCAGTTCTTC
TRBV28,.,TRBJ1-2,.,CASSLEQYVRNYGYTF,TGTGCCAGCAGTTTGGAGCAGTACGTCAGGAACTATGGCTACACCTTC
TRBV27,medium-sized,TRBJ2-3,.,CASGIGREGRTQYF,TGTGCCAGCGGCATCGGGCGGGAAGGGAGGACGCAGTATTTT
TRBV28,.,TRBJ1-5,.,CASSFESSNQPQHF,TGTGCCAGCAGTTTTGAGTCTAGCAATCAGCCCCAGCATTTT
TRBV7-3,.,TRBJ1-2,.,CASAAGYGYTF,TGTGCCAGCGCTGCTGGCTATGGCTACACCTTC
TRBV28,.,TRBJ2-2,.,CASSYWGQNTGELFF,TGTGCCAGCAGTTATTGGGGACAAAACACCGGGGAGCTGTTTTTT
TRBV4-2,.,TRBJ2-7,TRBD2,CASSQDSGEGTYEQYF,TGTGCCAGCAGCCAAGATTCGGGGGAGGGTACCTACGAGCAGTACTTC
TRBV5-6,.,TRBJ2-7,.,CASSFGKGKGYEQYF,TGTGCCAGCAGCTTTGGAAAAGGGAAGGGCTACGAGCAGTACTTC
TRBV28,.,TRBJ2-2,.,CASSLDTGELFF,TGTGCCAGCAGTTTGGACACCGGGGAGCTGTTTTTT
TRBV7-3,medium-sized,TRBJ1-3,.,CASSSDPSSGNTIYF,TGTGCCAGCAGCTCGGACCCGAGCTCTGGAAACACCATATATTTT
TRBV7-2,.,TRBJ2-7,.,CASSPAALSSYEQYF,TGTGCCAGCAGCCCGGCCGCTCTCAGCTCCTACGAGCAGTACTTC
TRBV15,once,TRBJ2-7,.,CATSGGTRASSYEQYF,TGTGCCACCAGCGGAGGAACCAGGGCGAGCTCCTACGAGCAGTACTTC
TRBV19,.,TRBJ2-7,.,CASSIGWTSLYEQYF,TGTGCCAGTAGTATAGGCTGGACCAGCTTGTACGAGCAGTACTTC
TRBV5-6,.,TRBJ2-5,.,CASSLASTGRETQYF,TGTGCCAGCAGCTTGGCGTCAACAGGGAGAGAGACCCAGTACTTC
TRBV9,.,TRBJ2-3,TRBD2,CASSVVGSGSARDTQYF,TGTGCCAGCAGCGTAGTGGGTAGCGGGAGCGCACGGGATACGCAGTATTTT
TRBV10-3,.,TRBJ2-1,TRBD1,CAISDPSLGQGNNEQFF,TGTGCCATCAGTGACCCGTCCTTGGGACAGGGGAATAATGAGCAGTTCTTC
TRBV5-6,once,TRBJ2-1,TRBD2,CASSPTGTSPLDEQFF,TGTGCCAGCAGCCCAACCGGGACTAGTCCCCTGGATGAGCAGTTCTTC
TRBV15,.,TRBJ2-2,TRBD2,CATSRSLPSGRANTGELFF,TGTGCCACCAGCAGGTCCCTTCCTAGCGGGAGGGCTAACACCGGGGAGCTGTTTTTT
TRBV7-9,.,TRBJ2-2,.,CASSASNTGELFF,TGTGCCAGCAGCGCTTCGAACACCGGGGAGCTGTTTTTT
TRBV13,.,TRBJ2-3,TRBD2,CASSDPALADDTDTQYF,TGTGCCAGCAGCGACCCAGCCCTAGCGGATGACACAGATACGCAGTATTTT
TRBV4-1,.,TRBJ1-2,.,CASSPTDSGNYGYTF,TGCGCCAGCAGCCCTACGGACTCGGGGAACTATGGCTACACCTTC
TRBV19,.,TRBJ2-5,.,CASSRTLEETQYF,TGTGCCAGTAGTCGGACGTTAGAAGAGACCCAGTACTTC
TRBV9,.,TRBJ1-5,TRBD1,CASSGGQGAGSNQPQHF,TGTGCCAGCAGCGGGGGACAGGGGGCAGGGAGCAATCAGCCCCAGCATTTT
TRBV4-3,.,TRBJ1-2,.,CASSQDGGSSARGYTF,TGCGCCAGCAGCCAAGACGGGGGTTCCTCGGCTCGTGGCTACACCTTC
TRBV2,.,TRBJ2-7,.,CATNKQGDYEQYF,TGTGCCACCAACAAACAGGGCGACTACGAGCAGTACTTC